This TCR beta chain stems from a study of T cell responses to AZD1222 COVID-19 vaccine. Study-level results: Clonal diversity may have been underestimated in mostly white British donors. Among those given AZD1222, only 5 to 7 were seropositive at baseline. Repertoires were collected only later (after the peak T cell response had occurred).

The germline V gene has CDR1 LGHNT and CDR2 FRNRAP. V lost 6 bases to trimming and J lost 2 bases; unmatched junction nucleotides: 18. The CDR3 covers 20 residues. As regards this clone: What it binds is unknown.

TCRdb's table, derived via immunoSEQ multiplex PCR, lists solely in-frame clones and lacks some. Among roughly 76,000 clones listed, around nine tenths were seen once. The sequence was collected from an adult in good health. The chain employs TRBV12-5 and TRBJ2-1; 11 nucleotides match TRBD1. The sample in question was peripheral blood, obtained on day 0 of AZD1222 vaccination. Written as DNA, the CDR3 is TGTGCTAGTGGGGGACTTCCGGGACAGGGGGGACCCCCACCCTACAATGAGCAGTTCTTC. Translated, it gives CASGGLPGQGGPPPYNEQFF.